The rows below give T cell receptor beta chains drawn from one sample of a study of cytomegalovirus exposure and HLA in healthy donors. Sequencing used immunoSEQ multiplex PCR; TCRdb keeps in-frame clones, though not all of them. The sample consists of hundreds of thousands of clones, 77% of them appearing once. The sample taken for sequencing was PBMCs. The receptors stem from a woman in her sixties or seventies in good health and CMV-seropositive. CDR3s include the opening cysteine and the closing phenylalanine or tryptophan. The D gene is left open where the match is weak. The listing skips clone size in some rows; elsewhere it reads once, few, many or a size class.

>-|TRBJ2-3|TRBV19|few
CASSLPVGATQYF
TGTGCCAGTAGTTTACCAGTGGGGGCTACGCAGTATTTT
>TRBD1|TRBJ1-3|TRBV7-2|-
CASSPTLQGTVHF
TGTGCCAGCAGCCCCACATTGCAGGGGACAGTTCATTTT
>-|TRBJ1-5|TRBV7-9|-
CASSLDGEMQPQHF
TGTGCCAGCAGCTTAGACGGGGAGATGCAGCCCCAGCATTTT
>-|TRBJ1-1|TRBV4-2|-
CASSQVEREAFF
TGTGCCAGCAGCCAAGTGGAGAGGGAAGCTTTCTTT
>-|TRBJ1-3|TRBV9|-
CASSVVWGGSGNTIYF
TGTGCCAGCAGCGTAGTGTGGGGGGGCTCTGGAAACACCATATATTTT
>-|TRBJ1-1|TRBV28|-
CASTNTGRLTEAFF
TGTGCCAGCACTAACACAGGGAGACTCACTGAAGCTTTCTTT
>-|TRBJ2-3|TRBV5-1|-
CASSLAFSADTDTQYF
TGCGCCAGCAGCTTGGCCTTCAGCGCGGACACAGATACGCAGTATTTT
>TRBD2|TRBJ2-3|TRBV5-1|-
CASSLDPATSGGDVGTQYF
TGCGCCAGCAGCTTGGACCCGGCGACTAGCGGGGGCGACGTAGGTACGCAGTATTTT
>-|TRBJ2-3|TRBV5-1|-
CASSVGADTQYF
TGCGCCAGCAGCGTAGGGGCCGATACGCAGTATTTT
>TRBD1|TRBJ1-1|TRBV19|-
CASSIPVGQGAEAFF
TGTGCCAGTAGTATACCCGTAGGACAGGGGGCTGAAGCTTTCTTT
>TRBD2|TRBJ2-1|TRBV2|-
CASSTSGRGEQFF
TGTGCCAGCAGCACTAGCGGGAGAGGAGAGCAGTTCTTC
>-|TRBJ2-3|TRBV7-2|once
CASSGIYDTQYF
TGTGCCAGCAGCGGTATCTATGATACGCAGTATTTT
>TRBD1|TRBJ2-1|TRBV5-1|-
CASSTSGTGRNEQFF
TGCGCCAGCAGCACCTCCGGGACAGGGCGGAATGAGCAGTTCTTC
>-|TRBJ1-4|TRBV9|-
CASSQRGGSNEKLFF
TGTGCCAGCAGCCAGCGGGGGGGCTCTAATGAAAAACTGTTTTTT
>-|TRBJ1-4|TRBV5-8|-
CASSPGQGSTTNEKLFF
TGTGCCAGCAGCCCGGGTCAGGGCTCGACAACTAATGAAAAACTGTTTTTT
>TRBD1|TRBJ1-5|TRBV6-1|-
CASTTGGAGNQPQHF
TGTGCCAGTACTACAGGGGGTGCGGGCAATCAGCCCCAGCATTTT
>-|TRBJ1-4|TRBV7-9|-
CASSSRDSLFF
TGTGCCAGCAGCTCTCGGGACTCATTGTTTTTT
>-|TRBJ1-2|TRBV7-9|-
CASSLDRVHGYTF
TGTGCCAGCAGCTTAGACAGGGTCCATGGCTACACCTTC
>TRBD1|TRBJ1-1|TRBV19|-
CASKHKGQADTEAFF
TGTGCCAGTAAGCATAAGGGACAGGCGGACACTGAAGCTTTCTTT
>TRBD1|TRBJ1-1|TRBV4-2|-
CASSHKTGGFGTEAFF
TGTGCCAGCAGCCACAAGACAGGGGGCTTCGGTACTGAAGCTTTCTTT
>-|TRBJ1-1|TRBV5-4|-
CASSSTVMNTEAFF
TGTGCCAGCAGCTCGACAGTCATGAACACTGAAGCTTTCTTT
>-|TRBJ2-2|TRBV19|-
CASSISPGATGELFF
TGTGCCAGTAGTATATCCCCAGGGGCCACCGGGGAGCTGTTTTTT
>TRBD2|TRBJ2-4|TRBV19|-
CAIGLAGDPEGFQYF
TGTGCCATTGGACTAGCGGGAGACCCCGAAGGGTTTCAGTACTTC
>TRBD1|TRBJ1-2|TRBV6-1|-
CASSRGTGGQGGYTF
TGTGCCAGCAGCCGCGGGACAGGGGGTCAAGGTGGCTACACCTTC
>-|TRBJ2-2|TRBV4-2|-
CASSQPPTSTSNTGELFF
TGTGCCAGCAGCCAGCCACCGACCAGCACTAGTAACACCGGGGAGCTGTTTTTT
>TRBD1|TRBJ2-2|TRBV5-6|-
CASSLVDRAEVTGELFF
TGTGCCAGCAGCTTGGTTGACAGGGCCGAAGTCACCGGGGAGCTGTTTTTT
>TRBD1|TRBJ2-1|TRBV7-2|-
CASSSWGTGSANEQFF
TGTGCCAGCAGCTCATGGGGGACAGGGTCGGCCAATGAGCAGTTCTTC
>-|TRBJ1-1|TRBV6-5|-
CASTPGRMNTEAFF
TGTGCCAGCACCCCCGGGAGGATGAACACTGAAGCTTTCTTT
>TRBD2|TRBJ2-7|TRBV5-1|-
CASRPGRGGSEQYF
TGCGCCAGCCGCCCCGGGCGGGGGGGCTCCGAGCAGTACTTC
>TRBD1|TRBJ2-3|TRBV6-6|once
CASRDRVSSSTDTQYF
TGTGCCAGCCGCGACAGGGTCTCATCTAGCACAGATACGCAGTATTTT
>-|TRBJ2-1|TRBV19|once
CASSIYGIANEQFF
TGTGCCAGTAGTATTTACGGTATAGCCAATGAGCAGTTCTTC
>-|TRBJ2-7|TRBV11-2|few
CASSLSGYYEQYF
TGTGCCAGCAGCTTATCAGGGTACTACGAGCAGTACTTC
>-|TRBJ1-6|TRBV10-1|-
CASSETPTGMGSPLHF
TGCGCCAGCAGTGAGACCCCAACAGGGATGGGTTCACCCCTCCACTTT
>-|TRBJ2-2|TRBV5-4|-
CASSLGESGELFF
TGTGCCAGCAGCTTAGGGGAATCCGGGGAGCTGTTTTTT
>TRBD1|TRBJ1-4|TRBV19|-
CATSRDRGLVEKLFF
TGTGCCACGTCCCGGGACAGGGGGCTAGTTGAAAAACTGTTTTTT
>TRBD2|TRBJ2-7|TRBV18|-
CASSRGTSGRTYEQYF
TGTGCCAGCTCACGCGGGACTAGCGGGCGGACCTACGAGCAGTACTTC
>TRBD1|TRBJ1-5|TRBV19|-
CASTGQGVNQPQHF
TGTGCCAGTACTGGACAGGGAGTCAATCAGCCCCAGCATTTT
>-|TRBJ2-5|TRBV6-5|-
CASSYSAGVGQETQYF
TGTGCCAGCAGTTACTCGGCAGGGGTAGGGCAAGAGACCCAGTACTTC
>TRBD1|TRBJ1-4|TRBV18|few
CASSTRQGEIEKLFF
TGTGCCAGCTCAACAAGACAGGGGGAGATCGAAAAACTGTTTTTT
>-|TRBJ2-1|TRBV4-1|-
CASSPPNGEQFF
TGCGCCAGCAGCCCGCCTAATGGTGAGCAGTTCTTC
>TRBD2|TRBJ2-3|TRBV7-9|-
CSSSLAGTSGGDTQYF
TGTTCCAGCAGCTTAGCGGGGACTAGCGGAGGAGATACGCAGTATTTT
>-|TRBJ1-4|TRBV28|-
CASSNSADPEKLFF
TGTGCCAGCAGTAACTCAGCGGACCCGGAAAAACTGTTTTTT
>TRBD2|TRBJ2-1|TRBV2|-
CASSPTSGGDNEQFF
TGTGCCAGCAGCCCCACTAGCGGGGGGGACAATGAGCAGTTCTTC
>TRBD2|TRBJ2-7|TRBV28|-
CASSLPTSGYPREQYF
TGTGCCAGCAGTCTGCCGACTAGCGGGTACCCTCGCGAGCAGTACTTC
>-|TRBJ1-5|TRBV27|-
CASSLSGGPAQPQHF
TGTGCCAGCAGTTTATCCGGGGGGCCGGCTCAGCCCCAGCATTTT
>TRBD1|TRBJ2-1|TRBV29-1|few
CSAGTGDEQFF
TGCAGTGCCGGGACAGGCGATGAGCAGTTCTTC
>-|TRBJ2-7|TRBV5-1|-
CASSGDNAYEQYF
TGCGCCAGCAGCGGGGACAACGCCTACGAGCAGTACTTC